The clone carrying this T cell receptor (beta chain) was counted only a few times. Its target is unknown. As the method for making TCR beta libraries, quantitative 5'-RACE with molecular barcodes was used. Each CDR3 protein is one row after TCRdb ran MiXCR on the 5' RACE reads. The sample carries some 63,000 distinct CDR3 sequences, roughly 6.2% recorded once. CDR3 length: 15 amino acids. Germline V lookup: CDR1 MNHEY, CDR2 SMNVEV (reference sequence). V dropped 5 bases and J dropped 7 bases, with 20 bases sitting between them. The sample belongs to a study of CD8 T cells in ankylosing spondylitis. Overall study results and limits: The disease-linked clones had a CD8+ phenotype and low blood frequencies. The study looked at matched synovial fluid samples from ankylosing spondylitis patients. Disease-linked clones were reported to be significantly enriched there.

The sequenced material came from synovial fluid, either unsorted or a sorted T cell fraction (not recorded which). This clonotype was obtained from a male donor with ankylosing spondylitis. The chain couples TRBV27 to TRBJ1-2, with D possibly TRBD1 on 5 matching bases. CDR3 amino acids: CASSRWDGRSSGYTF. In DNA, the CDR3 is TGTGCCAGCAGTAGATGGGACGGGAGATCCTCTGGCTACACCTTC.